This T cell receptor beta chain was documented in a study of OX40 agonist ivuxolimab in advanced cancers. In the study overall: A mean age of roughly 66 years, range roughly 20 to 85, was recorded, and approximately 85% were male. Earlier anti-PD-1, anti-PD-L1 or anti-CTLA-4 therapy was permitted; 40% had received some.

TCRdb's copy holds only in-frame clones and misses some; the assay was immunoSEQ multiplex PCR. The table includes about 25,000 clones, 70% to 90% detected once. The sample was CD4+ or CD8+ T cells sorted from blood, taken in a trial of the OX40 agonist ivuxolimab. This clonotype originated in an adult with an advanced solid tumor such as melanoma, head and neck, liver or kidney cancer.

In DNA, the CDR3 is TGTGCCAGCAGGGTGTGGGGCACCGGGGAGCTGTTTTTT. Translating it yields CASRVWGTGELFF. This sequence joins TRBV5-4 and TRBJ2-2; no reliable D call. CDR3 length equals 13 residues. The V gene lost 5 bases and the J gene lost 4 bases, with 9 bases spanning the gap. CDR1 and CDR2 from the germline V gene are SGHNT and YYREEE (reference sequence). Full variable domain (outside the CDR3, taken from reference TRBV5-4 and TRBJ2-2): ETGVTQSPTHLIKTRGQQVTLRCSSQSGHNTVSWYQQALGQGPQFIFQYYREEENGRGNFPPRFSGLQFPNYSSELNVNALELDDSALYLCASRVWGTGELFFGEGSRLTVL.